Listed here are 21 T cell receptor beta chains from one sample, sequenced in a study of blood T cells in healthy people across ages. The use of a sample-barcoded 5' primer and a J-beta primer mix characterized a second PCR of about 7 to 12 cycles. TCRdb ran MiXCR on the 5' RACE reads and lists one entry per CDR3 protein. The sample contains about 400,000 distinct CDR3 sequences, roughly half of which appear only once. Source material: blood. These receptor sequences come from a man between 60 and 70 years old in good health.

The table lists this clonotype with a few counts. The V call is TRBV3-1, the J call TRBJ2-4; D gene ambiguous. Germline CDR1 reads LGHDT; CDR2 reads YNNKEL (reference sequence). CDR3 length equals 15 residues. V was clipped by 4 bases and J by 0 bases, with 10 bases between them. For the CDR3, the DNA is TGTGCCAGCAGCCTCTCAAGCATAGCCAAAAACATTCAGTACTTC. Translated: CASSLSSIAKNIQYF.

The CDR3: CASSPTGGRTQYF. CDR3 coding DNA: TGTGCCAGCAGCCCTACAGGGGGGCGGACGCAGTATTTT. This chain joins TRBV11-3 and TRBJ2-3; 8 bases align to TRBD1. The CDR3 totals 13 residues. Trimming cost V 5 bases and J 9 bases; bases outside gene matches: 7. CDR1 is SGHNT and CDR2 is YENEEA in the germline V gene.

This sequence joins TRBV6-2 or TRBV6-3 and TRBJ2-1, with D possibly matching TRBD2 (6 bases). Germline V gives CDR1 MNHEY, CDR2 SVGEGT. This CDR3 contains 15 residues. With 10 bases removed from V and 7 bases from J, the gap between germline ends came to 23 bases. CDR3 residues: CANRDPGTPFNEQFF. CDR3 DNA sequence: TGTGCCAACAGAGATCCCGGGACTCCTTTTAATGAGCAGTTCTTC.

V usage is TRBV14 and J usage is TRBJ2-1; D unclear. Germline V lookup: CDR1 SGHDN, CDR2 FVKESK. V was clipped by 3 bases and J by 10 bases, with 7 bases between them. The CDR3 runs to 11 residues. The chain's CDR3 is CASSQALEQFF. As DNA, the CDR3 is TGTGCCAGCAGCCAGGCTTTGGAGCAGTTCTTC.

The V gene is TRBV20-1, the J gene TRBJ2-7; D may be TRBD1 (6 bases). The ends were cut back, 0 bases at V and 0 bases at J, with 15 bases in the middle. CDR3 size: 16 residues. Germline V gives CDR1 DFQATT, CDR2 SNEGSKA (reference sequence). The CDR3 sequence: CSARDAAGARSYEQYF. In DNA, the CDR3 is TGCAGTGCTAGAGATGCCGCAGGGGCCCGCTCCTACGAGCAGTACTTC.

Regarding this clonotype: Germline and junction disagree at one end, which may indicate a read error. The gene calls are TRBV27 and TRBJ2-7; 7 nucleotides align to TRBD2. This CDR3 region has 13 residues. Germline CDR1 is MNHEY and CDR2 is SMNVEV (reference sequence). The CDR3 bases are TGTGCCAGCAGTGTATCGGGGGGCTACGAGCAGTACTTC. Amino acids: CASSVSGGYEQYF.

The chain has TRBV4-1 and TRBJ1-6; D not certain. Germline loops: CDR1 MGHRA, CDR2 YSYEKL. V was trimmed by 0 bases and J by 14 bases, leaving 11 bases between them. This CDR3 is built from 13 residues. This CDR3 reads CASSQDGVRALHF. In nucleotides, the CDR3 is TGCGCCAGCAGCCAAGATGGGGTAAGGGCCCTCCACTTT.

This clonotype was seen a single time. The CDR3: CASSSGREQFF. CDR3 nucleotide sequence: TGTGCCAGCAGCTCGGGACGCGAGCAGTTCTTC. The V call is TRBV11-3, the J call TRBJ2-1; D may match TRBD1 or TRBD2 (5 bases each). CDR3 length equals 11 residues. With 4 bases removed from V and 10 bases from J, the gap between germline ends came to 8 bases. Per germline, CDR1 SGHNT and CDR2 YENEEA.

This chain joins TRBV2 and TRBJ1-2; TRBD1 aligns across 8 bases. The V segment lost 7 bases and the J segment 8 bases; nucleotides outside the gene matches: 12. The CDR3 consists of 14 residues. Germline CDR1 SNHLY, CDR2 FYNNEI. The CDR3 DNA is TGTGCCAGCACCCAGACAGGGGCGCCGGGAGGCTACACCTTC. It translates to CASTQTGAPGGYTF.

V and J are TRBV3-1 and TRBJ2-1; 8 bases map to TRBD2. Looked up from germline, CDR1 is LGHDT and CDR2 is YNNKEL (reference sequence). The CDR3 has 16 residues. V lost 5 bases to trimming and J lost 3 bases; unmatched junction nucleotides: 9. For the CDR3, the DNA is TGTGCCAGCAGCGGAGGTACTAGCGGAGGCTACAATGAGCAGTTCTTC. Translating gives CASSGGTSGGYNEQFF.

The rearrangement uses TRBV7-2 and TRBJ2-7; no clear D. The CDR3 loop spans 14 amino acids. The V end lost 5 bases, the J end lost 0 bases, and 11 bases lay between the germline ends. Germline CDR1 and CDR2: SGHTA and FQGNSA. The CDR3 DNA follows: TGTGCCAGCAGCGCTACAGCAAGCTCCTACGAGCAGTACTTC. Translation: CASSATASSYEQYF.

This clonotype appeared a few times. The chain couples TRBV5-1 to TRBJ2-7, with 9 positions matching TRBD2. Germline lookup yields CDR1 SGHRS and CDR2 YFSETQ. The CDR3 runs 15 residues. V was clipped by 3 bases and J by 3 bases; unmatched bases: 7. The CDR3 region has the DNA TGCGCCAGCAGCTCCCTGGCGGGAGGGAGCTACGAGCAGTACTTC. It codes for CASSSLAGGSYEQYF.

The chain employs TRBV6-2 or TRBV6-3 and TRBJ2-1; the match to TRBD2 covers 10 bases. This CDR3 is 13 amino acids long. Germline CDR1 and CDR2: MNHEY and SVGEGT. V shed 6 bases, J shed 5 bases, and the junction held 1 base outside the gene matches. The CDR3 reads CASRTSGDNEQFF. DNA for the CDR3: TGTGCCAGCAGAACTAGCGGGGACAATGAGCAGTTCTTC.

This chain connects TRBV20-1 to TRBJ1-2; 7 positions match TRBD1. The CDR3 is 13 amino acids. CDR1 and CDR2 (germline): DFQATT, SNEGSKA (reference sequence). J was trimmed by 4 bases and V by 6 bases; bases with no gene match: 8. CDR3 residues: CSALTGATYGYTF. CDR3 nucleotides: TGCAGTGCCCTCACAGGGGCCACCTATGGCTACACCTTC.

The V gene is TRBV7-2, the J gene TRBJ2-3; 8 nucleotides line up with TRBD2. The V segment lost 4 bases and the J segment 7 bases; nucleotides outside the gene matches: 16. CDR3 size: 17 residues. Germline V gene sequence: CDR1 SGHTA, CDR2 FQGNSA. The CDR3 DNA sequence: TGTGCCAGCAGCTCTATGATCGGACTAGCCGGAAGGAATACGCAGTATTTT. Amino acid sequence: CASSSMIGLAGRNTQYF.

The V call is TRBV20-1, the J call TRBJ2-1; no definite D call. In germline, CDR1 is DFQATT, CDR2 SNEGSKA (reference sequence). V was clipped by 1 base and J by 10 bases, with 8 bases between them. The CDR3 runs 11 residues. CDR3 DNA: TGCAGTGCTAGAGTGCTTTACGAGCAGTTCTTC. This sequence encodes CSARVLYEQFF.

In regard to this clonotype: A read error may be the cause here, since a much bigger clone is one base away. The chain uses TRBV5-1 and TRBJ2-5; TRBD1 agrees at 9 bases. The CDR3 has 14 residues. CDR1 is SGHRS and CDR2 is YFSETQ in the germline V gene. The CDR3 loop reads CASSLQGAQEAQYF. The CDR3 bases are TGCGCCAGCAGCTTACAGGGGGCGCAAGAGGCCCAGTACTTC.

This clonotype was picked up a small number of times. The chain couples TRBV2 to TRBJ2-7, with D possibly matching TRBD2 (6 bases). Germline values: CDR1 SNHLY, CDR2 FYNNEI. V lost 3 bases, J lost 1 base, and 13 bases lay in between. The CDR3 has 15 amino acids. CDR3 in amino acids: CASSEGYSGSYEQYF. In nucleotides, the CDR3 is TGTGCCAGCAGTGAGGGATATAGCGGTTCCTACGAGCAGTACTTC.

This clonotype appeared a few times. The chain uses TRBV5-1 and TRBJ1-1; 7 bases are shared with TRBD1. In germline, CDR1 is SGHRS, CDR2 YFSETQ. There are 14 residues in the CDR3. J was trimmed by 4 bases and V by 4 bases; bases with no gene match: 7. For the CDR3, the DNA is TGCGCCAGCAGCGATTACAGGGGAGCCACTGAAGCTTTCTTT. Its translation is CASSDYRGATEAFF.

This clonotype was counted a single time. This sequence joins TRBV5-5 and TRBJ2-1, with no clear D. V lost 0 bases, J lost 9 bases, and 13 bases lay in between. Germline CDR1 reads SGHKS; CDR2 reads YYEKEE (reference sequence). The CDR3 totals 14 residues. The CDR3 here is CASSLAQTKPEQFF. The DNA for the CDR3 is TGTGCCAGCAGCTTGGCGCAAACGAAGCCTGAGCAGTTCTTC.

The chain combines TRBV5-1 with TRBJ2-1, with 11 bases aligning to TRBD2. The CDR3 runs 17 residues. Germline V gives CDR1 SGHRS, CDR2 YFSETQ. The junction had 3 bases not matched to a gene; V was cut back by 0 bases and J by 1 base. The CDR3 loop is CASSLASGGFSYNEQFF. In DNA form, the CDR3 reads TGCGCCAGCAGCTTGGCTAGCGGGGGGTTTTCCTACAATGAGCAGTTCTTC.